This T cell receptor beta chain was sequenced in a study of shared clonotypes between healthy human individuals. Notes on the study in general: For naive CD4 cells, 5% to 6.5% of clonotypes were shared across a handful of donors.

Details on this clone: Its specificity is not known.

V gave up 7 bases and J gave up 7 bases, with 16 bases separating them. Per germline, CDR1 MNHNS and CDR2 SASEGT. The CDR3 covers 14 residues. Naivety among CD8 cells was defined by CD45RO negativity and positive CCR7 selection, thereby excluding terminally differentiated effector memory CD45RA+ cells. Authors' methods: Junction-only sequences without quality scores were provided by ImmunoSEQ, so filtering was different. Libraries were prepared by immunoSEQ multiplex PCR; TCRdb keeps only in-frame clonotypes and omits some of them. V and J calls and clone size are given by that table; D and trimming were obtained from the DNA. The sample yields around 2,000,000 clones, roughly 91% seen once.

V and J are TRBV6-1 and TRBJ1-4; perhaps TRBD1 as D (6 bases). The sequence was obtained from a man between 18 and 35 years old in good health. Some clones in this sample may be carry-over from other donors' samples. Sequencing used naive CD8+ T cells from PBMCs. The CDR3 coding sequence is TGTGCCAGCATTTCAACAGGGCGGGGTGAAAAACTGTTTTTT. Protein: CASISTGRGEKLFF.